A selection of T cell receptor beta chains follows, all from one sample in a study of blood T cell repertoires in COVID-19. Profiled with immunoSEQ multiplex PCR; TCRdb holds only in-frame clones, not every one. The profile shows about 180,000 clones, about 85% of them singletons. The sample consisted of peripheral blood. All receptors derive from a woman older than 75 with acute or convalescent COVID-19. Both conserved end residues are part of each CDR3.

V gene	J gene	CDR3 protein
TRBV5-4	TRBJ2-5	CASSPGQGGQETQYF
TRBV19	TRBJ2-1	CASRPPSYNEQFF
TRBV7-3	TRBJ2-3	CASSLTGHSTDTQYF
TRBV2	TRBJ2-5	CATQRSVAGGGGETQYF
TRBV2	TRBJ1-5	CASSAESGNQPQHF
TRBV10-3	TRBJ1-6	CAISESTGDNSPLHF
TRBV18	TRBJ1-1	CASSPRLISEAFF
TRBV19	TRBJ2-6	CASTDRGTGANVLTF
TRBV10-2	TRBJ2-3	CASSPGADTQYF
TRBV21-1	TRBJ2-1	CASSRTSPDSEQFF
TRBV5-1	TRBJ1-1	CASSGTGMNTEAFF
TRBV27	TRBJ1-5	CASSLSPFRVSNQPQHF
TRBV12-3/TRBV12-4	TRBJ1-1	CASSSRASTEAFF
TRBV9	TRBJ2-5	CASSVGDSQAQYF
TRBV4-1	TRBJ1-2	CASGLGGVESYGYTF
TRBV30	TRBJ2-2	CAWSTRGRLTGELFF
TRBV6-5	TRBJ2-7	CASSYGQGASYEQYF
TRBV6-5	TRBJ2-1	CASRLPSGGYNEQFF
TRBV4-1	TRBJ2-1	CASSQEGGGAIGEQFF
TRBV6-5	TRBJ2-7	CASSALTGGNDEQYF